This T cell receptor beta chain was recovered during a study of neurological immune-mediated disorders. General study points: The greatest degree of TCR clonal expansion was observed in HTLV-1-associated myelopathy, with the lowest in multiple sclerosis, below that of healthy controls.

With 10-nucleotide random UMIs included, cDNA was synthesized by 5'RACE. The yield of each sequencing run was over 170 million TCR-beta sequences from 15-18 subjects. TCRdb re-derived calls from the 5' RACE reads in MiXCR, one entry per CDR3 protein. Of 26,000 or so distinct CDR3 sequences in the sample, roughly 12% were seen once. The starting material, 2 million PBMCs stored at -80 C, gave rise to the unsorted libraries. This clonotype was counted at least ten times. Its target is not known. Trimming removed 7 bases from V and 6 bases from J, with 12 bases in between. Per germline, CDR1 SQVTM and CDR2 ANQGSEA. This CDR3 comprises 12 residues.

The gene calls are TRBV29-1 and TRBJ1-4; D call uncertain. This TCR came from a man aged 55-75 years in good health. Sequences were obtained from PBMCs. DNA of the CDR3: TGCAGCGCCCCGGGGAGGGATGAAAAACTGTTTTTT. Translation gives CSAPGRDEKLFF.